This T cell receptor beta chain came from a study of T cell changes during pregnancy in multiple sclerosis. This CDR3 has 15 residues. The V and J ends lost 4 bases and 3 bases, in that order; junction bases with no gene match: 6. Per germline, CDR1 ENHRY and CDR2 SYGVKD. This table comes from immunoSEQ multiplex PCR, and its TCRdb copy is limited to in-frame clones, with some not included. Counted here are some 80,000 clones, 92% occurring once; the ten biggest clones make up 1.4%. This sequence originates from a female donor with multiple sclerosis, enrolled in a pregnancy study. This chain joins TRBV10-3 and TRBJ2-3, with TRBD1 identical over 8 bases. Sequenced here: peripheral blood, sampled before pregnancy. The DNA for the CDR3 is TGTGCCATCAGTGGTGCAGGGGGCAGGACAGATACGCAGTATTTT. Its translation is CAISGAGGRTDTQYF.